The 6 T cell receptor beta chains listed next were all sequenced from one sample in a study of T cell changes during pregnancy in multiple sclerosis. Sequencing used immunoSEQ multiplex PCR; TCRdb keeps in-frame clones, though not all of them. The table shows about 52,000 clones, with approximately 92% occurring only once. The sample was CD4+ T cells from peripheral blood mononuclear cells, taken before pregnancy. All receptors derive from a female donor with multiple sclerosis, enrolled in a pregnancy study.

This clone was counted a single time. The V and J genes are TRBV5-5 and TRBJ1-4, with D unresolved. This CDR3 has 15 amino acids. From germline, CDR1 is SGHKS and CDR2 YYEKEE (reference sequence). The germline V and J ends were trimmed by 0 bases and 4 bases, with 10 bases remaining between them. The CDR3 sequence: CASSLDGSVNEKLFF. CDR3 nucleotide sequence: TGTGCCAGCAGCTTGGACGGCAGCGTTAATGAAAAACTGTTTTTT.

J is TRBJ2-2 and V is TRBV10-3; 8 bases fit TRBD1. The germline gives CDR1 ENHRY, CDR2 SYGVKD. With 8 bases clipped from V and 3 bases from J, the junction kept 2 bases outside the gene matches. The CDR3 covers 13 residues. CDR3 nucleotide sequence: TGTGCCATCGGACAGGGACACACCGGGGAGCTGTTTTTT. This translates into CAIGQGHTGELFF.

By share, this clone ranks as medium-sized (0.01 to 0.1%). The chain has TRBV6-4 and TRBJ1-2, with 7 bases aligning to TRBD1. Germline trimming cut 6 bases from V and 8 bases from J; bases unmatched to any gene: 15. This CDR3 region has 15 residues. Germline V gene sequence: CDR1 MRHNA, CDR2 SNTAGT. The CDR3 DNA is TGTGCCAGCAGACCCCTCCCGGGAGGGGGCTACGGCTACACCTTC. Its translation is CASRPLPGGGYGYTF.

The CDR3 loop is CASSLWTGGYSGANVLTF. The CDR3 region has the DNA TGCGCCAGCAGCTTGTGGACAGGGGGCTACTCTGGGGCCAACGTCCTGACTTTC. The genes are TRBV5-1 and TRBJ2-6; 11 bases are shared with TRBD1. Germline CDR1 and CDR2: SGHRS and YFSETQ. The CDR3 is 18 residues long. The J segment lost 0 bases and the V segment lost 1 base, leaving 3 bases of the junction unmatched.

This chain joins TRBV5-8 and TRBJ1-1; maybe TRBD1 (5 bases). Germline-derived CDR1 and CDR2 are SGHTS and YDEGEE. The CDR3 has 13 residues. Trimming left V 1 base short and J 4 bases short, with 8 bases between. DNA for the CDR3: TGTGCCAGCAGCTTGCTGACAGTCACTGAAGCTTTCTTT. It translates to CASSLLTVTEAFF.

CDR3 protein: CASSSSWTGSNEQFF. DNA for the CDR3: TGCGCCAGCAGCTCGTCGTGGACAGGGAGTAATGAGCAGTTCTTC. The J gene is TRBJ2-1, the V gene TRBV5-1, with TRBD1 matching 8 bases. This CDR3 has 15 residues. The germline V gene encodes CDR1 SGHRS and CDR2 YFSETQ. The J segment lost 7 bases and the V segment lost 3 bases, leaving 9 bases of the junction unmatched.